Listed here are 7 T cell receptor beta chains from one sample, sequenced in a study of cytomegalovirus exposure and HLA in healthy donors. In the PCR, 60 Vbeta and 13 Jbeta primers were used. Only in-frame clones appear in the TCRdb table, and some are missing; sequencing was by immunoSEQ multiplex PCR. This sample's table reports about 60,000 clones. Sequencing used PBMCs. The receptors originated from a woman aged 18-29 years in good health and CMV-seronegative.

The V call is TRBV27, the J call TRBJ1-4; D is perhaps TRBD1 (5 bases). Germline lookup yields CDR1 MNHEY and CDR2 SMNVEV (reference sequence). This CDR3 contains 14 residues. Trimming cost V 3 bases and J 6 bases, with 11 bases left between them. CDR3 coding DNA: TGTGCCAGCAGTTTTAACCGGGGGGATGAAAAACTGTTTTTT. Protein: CASSFNRGDEKLFF.

V and J are TRBV7-2 and TRBJ2-7; 9 bases line up with TRBD1. Germline CDR1 and CDR2: SGHTA and FQGNSA. J was trimmed by 3 bases and V by 3 bases; bases with no gene match: 12. The CDR3 covers 17 residues. CDR3 amino acids: CASSFQLPTGGHYEQYF. CDR3 sequence (DNA): TGTGCCAGCAGCTTCCAGCTACCGACAGGGGGTCACTACGAGCAGTACTTC.

V and J are TRBV7-8 and TRBJ2-7, with D tentatively TRBD1 (6 bases). V was pared by 5 bases and J by 2 bases, with 16 bases between. The length of the CDR3 is 15 residues. Germline CDR1 and CDR2: SGHVS and FQNEAQ. The CDR3 bases are TGTGCCAGCAGCCCCCGGACAGCGGTCCCCTACGAGCAGTACTTC. Encoded protein: CASSPRTAVPYEQYF.

The V gene is TRBV30, the J gene TRBJ1-6; D possibly corresponds to TRBD1 (6 bases). CDR1 is GTSNPN and CDR2 is SVGIG in the germline V gene (reference sequence). The CDR3 contains 15 residues. Between the trimmed V and J ends, which lost 0 bases and 8 bases, there was a span of 14 bases. CDR3 sequence: CAWSVLGAPDSPLHF. CDR3 coding DNA: TGTGCCTGGAGTGTACTGGGGGCTCCCGATTCACCCCTCCACTTT.

The V and J genes are TRBV5-1 and TRBJ1-4; 8 bases agree with TRBD1. Germline V gene data show CDR1 as SGHRS and CDR2 as YFSETQ. Unmatched junction bases numbered 7, after V lost 5 bases and J lost 7 bases. There are 14 residues in the CDR3. In DNA form, the CDR3 reads TGCGCCAGCAGTGCAGGGGGCTTCGGTGAAAAACTGTTTTTT. Protein product: CASSAGGFGEKLFF.

This chain connects TRBV19 to TRBJ2-7, with 11 bases aligning to TRBD2. The V gene's germline CDR1 is LNHDA and CDR2 SQIVND (reference sequence). V shed 2 bases, J shed 4 bases, and the junction held 1 base outside the gene matches. The CDR3 has 14 residues. The CDR3 region has the DNA TGTGCCAGTAGTATAACTAGCGGGGGATACGAGCAGTACTTC. The encoded protein is CASSITSGGYEQYF.

As to this clone: Germline and junction disagree at one end, which may indicate a read error. The chain carries TRBV2 and TRBJ1-2, with TRBD1 as a possible D gene (6 bases). Germline-derived CDR1 and CDR2 are SNHLY and FYNNEI. This CDR3 comprises 11 residues. CDR3 protein: CASSEYRVLNF. In nucleotides, the CDR3 is TGTGCCAGCAGTGAATACAGGGTCCTTAACTTC.